This TCR beta chain derives from a study of cytomegalovirus exposure and HLA in healthy donors. Both 60 Vbeta primers and 13 Jbeta primers went into the PCR. Assay: immunoSEQ multiplex PCR; the TCRdb copy retains only in-frame clones and omits some. The sample yields 150,000 to 200,000 clones, about 80% seen once. Study-wide points: It was assumed in the presence/absence analyses that sequencing depth was roughly uniform across donors. 87-base-pair reads could not separate some V segments, including TRBV6-2 and TRBV6-3. A later analysis reported that several of the most significant clusters appeared to be linked to common viral pathogens, among them Epstein-Barr virus.

Each donor was nominally healthy when sampled (though unrecorded immune exposures were likely). As regards this clone: Antigen: not known.

The CDR3 totals 14 residues. The ends were cut back, 6 bases at V and 3 bases at J, with 18 bases in the middle. Per germline, CDR1 SQVTM and CDR2 ANQGSEA. Sequenced sample: PBMCs. This receptor was taken from a man aged 30 to 45 in good health and CMV-seronegative. This chain links TRBV29-1 with TRBJ2-7; D may be TRBD2 (5 bases). In DNA form, the CDR3 reads TGCAGCGTGGTACTCGGAGGCATCTACTACGAGCAGTACTTC. Translation gives CSVVLGGIYYEQYF.